This T cell receptor beta chain was sequenced during a study of cytomegalovirus exposure and HLA in healthy donors. In the PCR, 60 Vbeta and 13 Jbeta primers were used. TCRdb's copy holds only in-frame clones and misses some; the assay was immunoSEQ multiplex PCR. Among roughly 250,000 clones listed, 80% were seen once. Overall study results and limits: Beyond CMV serostatus, there was no information to go on about immune exposure. Despite most TCR sequences being rare, some public TCRs occurred in many donors.

As for this clone: What it binds is unknown.

The receptor comes from a girl aged 2 to 9 in good health and CMV-seronegative. Sequencing input: PBMCs.

The CDR3 nucleotides read TGTGCCAGCAGCTTTTCGACAGAATACAATGAGCAGTTCTTC. This codes for CASSFSTEYNEQFF. J is TRBJ2-1 and V is TRBV7-9, with D perhaps matching TRBD1 (5 bases). CDR1 SEHNR and CDR2 FQNEAQ come from the germline V gene (reference sequence). Deletions cut 3 bases from V and 4 bases from J, with 10 bases between. The CDR3 totals 14 residues.